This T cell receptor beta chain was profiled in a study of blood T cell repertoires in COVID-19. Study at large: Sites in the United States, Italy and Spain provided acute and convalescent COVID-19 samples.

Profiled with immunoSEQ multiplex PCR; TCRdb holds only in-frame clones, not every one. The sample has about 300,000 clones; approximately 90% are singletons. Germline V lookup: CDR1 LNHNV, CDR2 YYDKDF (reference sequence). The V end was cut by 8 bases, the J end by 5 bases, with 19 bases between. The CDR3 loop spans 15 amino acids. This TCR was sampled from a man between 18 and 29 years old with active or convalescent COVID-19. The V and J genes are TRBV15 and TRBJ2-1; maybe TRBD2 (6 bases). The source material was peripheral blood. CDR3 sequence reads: CATFSTGTGDNEQFF. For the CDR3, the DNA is TGTGCCACCTTCTCGACCGGGACTGGCGACAATGAGCAGTTCTTC.